Shown below are 5 T cell receptor beta chains from a single sample sequenced in a study of early T cells in non-severe SARS-CoV-2 infection. TCRdb independently ran MiXCR on the 5' RACE reads; one entry per CDR3 protein. The sample shows just over 60,000 distinct CDR3 sequences, 7.5% to 10% of them seen only once. The sequencing sample was made of whole blood. These receptors were obtained from an adult who was a healthcare worker with PCR-confirmed SARS-CoV-2 infection or an uninfected control (not recorded which).

The chain employs TRBV3-1 and TRBJ2-3, with no clear D. The CDR3 sequence is 12 residues long. Germline V gives CDR1 LGHDT, CDR2 YNNKEL (reference sequence). The germline V and J ends were trimmed by 1 base and 11 bases, with 10 bases remaining between them. The CDR3 sequence is CASSQARNRQYF. The CDR3 region has the DNA TGTGCCAGCAGCCAAGCTCGGAACAGGCAGTATTTT.

This clonotype was seen many times. J is TRBJ2-5 and V is TRBV7-2; either TRBD1 or TRBD2 may fit D (5 bases each). The CDR3 contains 14 residues. The germline V and J ends were trimmed by 5 bases and 4 bases, with 14 bases remaining between them. The germline gives CDR1 SGHTA, CDR2 FQGNSA. DNA for the CDR3: TGTGCCAGCAGCAGAGGGACCCGGGGAGAGACCCAGTACTTC. It codes for CASSRGTRGETQYF.

In DNA form, the CDR3 reads TGTGCCAGTAGTATTGGCCGCGGGGGTTTCCTAGAGACCCAGTACTTC. Translating it yields CASSIGRGGFLETQYF. This chain uses TRBV19 with TRBJ2-5; 7 bases map to TRBD2. The ends lost 3 bases at V and 4 bases at J; junction bases unmatched: 11. The CDR3 length is 16 residues. Germline lookup yields CDR1 LNHDA and CDR2 SQIVND (reference sequence).

The gene calls are TRBV10-3 and TRBJ2-3; 9 bases are a match to TRBD2. Germline lookup yields CDR1 ENHRY and CDR2 SYGVKD. J lost 5 bases, V lost 3 bases, and 12 bases had no gene match. This CDR3 region has 17 residues. The CDR3 DNA reads as TGTGCCATCAGTGATGGGCTAGCGGGGAGTATTGGAGATACGCAGTATTTT. It yields the protein CAISDGLAGSIGDTQYF.

This chain uses TRBV11-2 with TRBJ1-3; 8 nucleotides match TRBD1. The CDR3 consists of 16 residues. Germline CDR1 SGHAT, CDR2 FQNNGV. V lost 5 bases and J lost 0; bases outside the gene matches: 6. This CDR3 is CASSTSQGASGNTIYF. The CDR3 DNA sequence: TGTGCCAGCAGCACCTCCCAGGGGGCCTCTGGAAACACCATATATTTT. Together with reference TRBV11-2 and TRBJ1-3, the CDR3 gives the full variable domain: EAGVAQSPRYKIIEKRQSVAFWCNPISGHATLYWYQQILGQGPKLLIQFQNNGVVDDSQLPKDRFSAERLKGVDSTLKIQPAKLEDSAVYLCASSTSQGASGNTIYFGEGSWLTVV.